This TCR beta chain was found in a study of shared clonotypes between healthy human individuals. In the study overall: CD4 naive and CD4 memory each took three plates per donor, while CD8 naive took two and CD8 memory one.

The CDR3 sequence is 16 residues long. Germline trimming cut 2 bases from V and 8 bases from J; bases unmatched to any gene: 7. The germline gives CDR1 SGHDT, CDR2 YYEEEE. Naive CD8 cells comprised CD45RO-negative, CCR7-positively selected cells, excluding terminally differentiated effector memory CD45RA+ cells. TCRdb's copy holds only in-frame clones and misses some; the assay was immunoSEQ multiplex PCR. The sample lists around 560,000 clones; roughly 95% were seen once. The receptor's source is a woman aged 25 to 39 in good health. Specimen: naive CD8+ T cells sorted from blood. This chain joins TRBV5-6 and TRBJ2-1; 13 bases align to TRBD2. CDR3 amino acids: CASSFGLAGDWDEQFF. In DNA, the CDR3 is TGTGCCAGCAGCTTTGGACTAGCGGGAGATTGGGATGAGCAGTTCTTC. The entire variable domain, with the rest obtained from reference TRBV5-6 and TRBJ2-1, is as follows: DAGVTQSPTHLIKTRGQQVTLRCSPKSGHDTVSWYQQALGQGPQFIFQYYEEEERQRGNFPDRFSGHQFPNYSSELNVNALLLGDSALYLCASSFGLAGDWDEQFFGPGTRLTVL.